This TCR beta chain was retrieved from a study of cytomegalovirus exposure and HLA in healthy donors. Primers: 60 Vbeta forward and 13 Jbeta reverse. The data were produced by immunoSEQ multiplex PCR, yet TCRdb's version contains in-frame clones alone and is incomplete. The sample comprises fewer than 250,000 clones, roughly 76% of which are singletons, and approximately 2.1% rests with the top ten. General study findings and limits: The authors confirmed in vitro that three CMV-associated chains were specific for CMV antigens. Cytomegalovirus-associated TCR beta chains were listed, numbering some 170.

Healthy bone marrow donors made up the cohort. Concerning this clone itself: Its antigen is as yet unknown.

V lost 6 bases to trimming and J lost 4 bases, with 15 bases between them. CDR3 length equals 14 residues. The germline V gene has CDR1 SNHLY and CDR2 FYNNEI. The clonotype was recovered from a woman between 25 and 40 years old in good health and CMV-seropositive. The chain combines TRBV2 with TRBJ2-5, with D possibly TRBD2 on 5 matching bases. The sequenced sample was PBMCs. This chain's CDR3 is CASRGRGSSETQYF. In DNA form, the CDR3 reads TGTGCCAGCAGAGGACGGGGATCTTCAGAGACCCAGTACTTC.